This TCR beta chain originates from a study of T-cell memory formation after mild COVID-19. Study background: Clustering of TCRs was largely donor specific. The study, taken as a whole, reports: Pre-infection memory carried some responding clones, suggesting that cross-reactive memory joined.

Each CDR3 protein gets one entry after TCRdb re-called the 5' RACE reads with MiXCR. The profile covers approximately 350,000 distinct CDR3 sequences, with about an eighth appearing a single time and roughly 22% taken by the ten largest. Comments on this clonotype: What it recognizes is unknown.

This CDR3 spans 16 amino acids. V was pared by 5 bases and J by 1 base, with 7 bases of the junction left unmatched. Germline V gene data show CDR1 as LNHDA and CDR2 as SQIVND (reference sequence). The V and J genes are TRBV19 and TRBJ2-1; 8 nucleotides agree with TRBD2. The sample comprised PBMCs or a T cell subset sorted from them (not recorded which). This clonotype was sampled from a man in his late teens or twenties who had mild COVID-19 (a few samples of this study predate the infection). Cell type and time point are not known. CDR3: CASSRFGGESYNEQFF. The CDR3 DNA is TGTGCCAGTAGTCGTTTCGGGGGGGAGTCCTACAATGAGCAGTTCTTC.